This T cell receptor beta chain came from a study of blood T cell repertoires in COVID-19. Study-level background: From the United States, Italy and Spain came samples of acute and convalescent COVID-19. The analysed material was cDNA or gDNA that came from T cells, B-cell-depleted T cells, or PBMCs.

This CDR3 contains 14 residues. Trimming left V 5 bases short and J 7 bases short, with 15 bases between. The germline gives CDR1 MNHEY, CDR2 SMNVEV (reference sequence). Study processing details: Scientists estimated how many nucleated cells there were by amplifying reference gene primers. Clones were read by immunoSEQ multiplex PCR, and TCRdb kept only the in-frame ones, dropping some. That table gives V, J and clone size, and the DNA gave D and trimming. The profile shows 300,000 or so clones, 85% to 90% of them singletons. The chain links TRBV27 to TRBJ2-1; TRBD1 is a possible D gene (5 bases). This TCR came from a woman aged 35 to 49 who had recovered from COVID-19. Material: peripheral blood. CDR3 bases: TGTGCCAGCAGTCACAGGTCTCCCGGGAATGAGCAGTTCTTC. Its translation: CASSHRSPGNEQFF.